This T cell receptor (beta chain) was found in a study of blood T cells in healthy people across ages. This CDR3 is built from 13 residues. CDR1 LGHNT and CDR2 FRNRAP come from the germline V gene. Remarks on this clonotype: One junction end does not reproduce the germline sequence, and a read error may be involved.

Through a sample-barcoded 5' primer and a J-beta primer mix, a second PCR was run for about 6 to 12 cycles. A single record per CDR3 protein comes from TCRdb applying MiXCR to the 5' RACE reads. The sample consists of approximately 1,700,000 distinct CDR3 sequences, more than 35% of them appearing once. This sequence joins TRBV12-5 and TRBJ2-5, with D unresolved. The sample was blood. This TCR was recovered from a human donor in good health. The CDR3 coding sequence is TGTGCTAGTGGTTTGGTACAGTTCCGGACCCTGTACTTC. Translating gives CASGLVQFRTLYF.